What follows are 27 T cell receptor beta chains derived from one specimen sequenced in a study of radiotherapy plus CTLA-4 blockade in lung cancer. Sequenced by immunoSEQ multiplex PCR; TCRdb stores in-frame clones only, minus some. The sample records approximately 97,000 clones, about 83% being singletons. The specimen was peripheral blood, collected from a patient treated with radiotherapy plus ipilimumab. The receptors were gathered from a human donor with non-small cell lung cancer who had stable disease on radiotherapy plus ipilimumab.

The rearrangement joins TRBV1 to TRBJ2-1. TRBV1 is classified as a pseudogene. This CDR3 has 16 amino acids. Written as DNA, the CDR3 is TGCACCAGCAGTCGCAGGGGGGGAAGGCCCTACAATGAGCAGTTCTTC. Its protein product is CTSSRRGGRPYNEQFF.

This chain links TRBV19 with TRBJ2-3; 10 bases match TRBD2. Losses at the gene ends were 7 bases for V and 0 bases for J; bases not matched to a gene: 7. CDR1 LNHDA and CDR2 SQIVND come from the germline V gene (reference sequence). CDR3 length: 16 residues. The DNA of the CDR3 is TGTGCCAGTACCCTAGCGGGAGCTTCGAGCACAGATACGCAGTATTTT. It specifies CASTLAGASSTDTQYF.

The rearrangement uses TRBV7-2 and TRBJ1-6; D remains unclear. This CDR3 has 14 residues. V lost 1 base and J 5 bases, leaving 6 bases between the germline ends. The germline V gene has CDR1 SGHTA and CDR2 FQGNSA. CDR3 sequence reads: CASSLGANNSPLHF. The DNA for the CDR3 is TGTGCCAGCAGCTTAGGCGCGAATAATTCACCCCTCCACTTT. Complete variable domain (other parts from reference TRBV7-2 and TRBJ1-6): GAGVSQSPSNKVTEKGKDVELRCDPISGHTALYWYRQSLGQGLEFLIYFQGNSAPDKSGLPSDRFSAERTGGSVSTLTIQRTQQEDSAVYLCASSLGANNSPLHFGNGTRLTVT.

This chain joins TRBV19 and TRBJ1-5, with D maybe TRBD1 (5 bases). There are 20 residues in the CDR3. CDR1 and CDR2 (germline): LNHDA, SQIVND (reference sequence). V was cut by 0 bases and J by 3 bases, with 24 bases left in between. The CDR3 coding sequence is TGTGCCAGTAGTATAGATTCCCCCTCGGGGACCTCTGGAATCAATCAGCCCCAGCATTTT. Translated, it gives CASSIDSPSGTSGINQPQHF.

The sample holds one count of this clone. The V and J genes are TRBV9 and TRBJ1-3, with TRBD1 matching 9 bases. CDR3 length equals 15 residues. Germline assignment: CDR1 SGDLS and CDR2 YYNGEE. The J segment lost 2 bases and the V segment lost 4 bases, leaving 4 bases of the junction unmatched. CDR3 region: CASSQGTGPGNTIYF. The CDR3 DNA reads TGTGCCAGCAGCCAAGGGACAGGGCCTGGAAACACCATATATTTT.

This clone was found a few times. This rearrangement joins TRBV7-8 to TRBJ2-7, with 11 bases matching TRBD1. CDR3 size: 17 residues. V lost 10 bases, J lost 4 bases, and 18 bases stayed unmatched. Germline V CDR1 and CDR2: SGHVS, FQNEAQ. The CDR3 DNA follows: TGTGCCACCCAATTACGGACAGGGGGCGTGCAAAGGTACGAGCAGTACTTC. It specifies CATQLRTGGVQRYEQYF.

The chain couples TRBV27 to TRBJ2-3, with 7 bases matching TRBD1. V gave up 2 bases and J gave up 8 bases; unmatched junction bases: 4. Per the germline V gene, CDR1 is MNHEY and CDR2 is SMNVEV (reference sequence). The CDR3 is made up of 13 amino acids. CDR3 DNA: TGTGCCAGCAGTTTAGGACAGGCGAGTACGCAGTATTTT. It codes for CASSLGQASTQYF.

The chain combines TRBV19 with TRBJ2-2; the match to TRBD1 covers 7 bases. This CDR3 is built from 15 residues. Germline loops: CDR1 LNHDA, CDR2 SQIVND (reference sequence). V shed 0 bases, J shed 3 bases, and the junction held 1 base outside the gene matches. The chain's CDR3 is CASSIEDRDTGELFF. CDR3 in DNA: TGTGCCAGTAGTATAGAAGACAGGGACACCGGGGAGCTGTTTTTT.

To note about this clone: The junction differs from germline at one of its ends, possibly a read error. J is TRBJ1-1 and V is TRBV7-7; D not resolved. The CDR3 has 13 amino acids. Germline loops: CDR1 SSHAT, CDR2 FNYEAQ (reference sequence). As DNA, the CDR3 is TGTGCTAGCAGCTTAGGGAGGAACACTGAAGCTTTCTTT. It yields the protein CASSLGRNTEAFF.

The V gene is TRBV5-4, the J gene TRBJ1-1; possible D gene TRBD1, 5 bases. Germline loops: CDR1 SGHNT, CDR2 YYREEE (reference sequence). V was trimmed by 2 bases and J by 0 bases, leaving 8 bases between them. The CDR3 consists of 14 residues. The CDR3 is CASSLGVMNTEAFF. Written as DNA, the CDR3 is TGTGCCAGCAGCTTAGGGGTCATGAACACTGAAGCTTTCTTT.

J is TRBJ2-3 and V is TRBV6-5; the D gene is possibly TRBD2 (5 bases). Trimming shortened V by 6 bases and J by 1 base, and 5 bases separated the two germline ends. Germline assignment: CDR1 MNHEY and CDR2 SVGAGI. The length of the CDR3 is 12 residues. The CDR3 bases are TGTGCCAGCAGCGGGGGCACAGATACGCAGTATTTT. It yields the protein CASSGGTDTQYF.

The V gene is TRBV28, the J gene TRBJ2-1; D might be TRBD2 (5 bases). Trimming stripped 8 bases from V and 2 bases from J, with 7 bases between. CDR3 size: 12 residues. Per germline, CDR1 MDHEN and CDR2 SYDVKM. CDR3 in amino acids: CASRGAYNEQFF. The DNA for the CDR3 is TGTGCCAGCCGGGGAGCCTACAATGAGCAGTTCTTC.

The CDR3 here is CASREQGGNSPLHF. The CDR3 bases are TGTGCCAGCAGGGAACAGGGAGGCAATTCACCCCTCCACTTT. This chain uses TRBV27 with TRBJ1-6, with D possibly being TRBD1 (6 bases). The CDR3 length is 14 residues. Per germline, CDR1 MNHEY and CDR2 SMNVEV (reference sequence). V lost 6 bases, J lost 7 bases, and 13 bases lay in between.

This clone was seen more than once but under ten times. The genes are TRBV5-1 and TRBJ2-1, with 11 bases aligning to TRBD2. CDR1 and CDR2 (germline): SGHRS, YFSETQ. The CDR3 contains 17 residues. After removal of 4 bases from V and 7 bases from J, the junction contained 13 bases not matched to a gene. This CDR3 reads CASSKRLAGYQMNEQFF. The CDR3 DNA reads as TGCGCCAGCAGCAAACGACTAGCGGGGTACCAGATGAATGAGCAGTTCTTC.

V is TRBV5-4 and J is TRBJ2-5; perhaps TRBD1 as D (6 bases). Germline CDR1 reads SGHNT; CDR2 reads YYREEE (reference sequence). V was clipped by 3 bases and J by 6 bases, with 12 bases between them. There are 13 residues in the CDR3. This CDR3 is CASSSQGVQTQYF. In DNA form, the CDR3 reads TGTGCCAGCAGCTCACAGGGAGTGCAGACCCAGTACTTC.

This chain uses TRBV18 with TRBJ1-3, with unresolved D. Germline CDR1 is KGHSH and CDR2 is LQKENI. Trimming left V 0 bases short and J 2 bases short, with 5 bases between. This CDR3 has 14 amino acids. CDR3 region: CASSPPAAGNTIYF. The CDR3 coding sequence is TGTGCCAGCTCACCACCGGCGGCTGGAAACACCATATATTTT.

The V call is TRBV6-9, the J call TRBJ2-7; 7 bases are shared with TRBD2. The CDR3 totals 18 residues. Losses at the gene ends were 3 bases for V and 4 bases for J; bases not matched to a gene: 18. CDR1 and CDR2 (germline): MNHGY, SVAAGI. In DNA, the CDR3 is TGTGCCAGCAGTTACCTCCAACGGGGGGTCAGCCTCTGGTACGAGCAGTACTTC. Translating it yields CASSYLQRGVSLWYEQYF.

This clone is a singleton in its sample. This chain joins TRBV10-2 and TRBJ2-2, with TRBD2 matching 9 bases. CDR1 and CDR2 (germline): WSHSY, SAAADI. V shed 11 bases and J 0 bases; nucleotides not matched to a gene: 4. This CDR3 has 14 residues. The DNA for the CDR3 is TGCGCCGGGTCTAGCGGGGCGAACACCGGGGAGCTGTTTTTT. Protein: CAGSSGANTGELFF.

The chain joins TRBV6-6 to TRBJ2-1; TRBD2 matches at 12 bases. The germline gives CDR1 MNHNY, CDR2 SVGAGI (reference sequence). The CDR3 sequence is 16 residues long. With 4 bases clipped from V and 4 bases from J, the junction kept 5 bases outside the gene matches. This chain's CDR3 is CASSSWTSGKYNEQFF. Here the CDR3 DNA reads TGTGCCAGCAGTTCCTGGACTAGCGGGAAATACAATGAGCAGTTCTTC.

The chain is built from TRBV2 and TRBJ1-6; D call uncertain. CDR3 length equals 12 residues. V was trimmed by 8 bases and J by 9 bases, leaving 11 bases between them. Germline loops: CDR1 SNHLY, CDR2 FYNNEI. The CDR3 nucleotides read TGTGCCAGCGGACGGACGGGTTCACCCCTCCACTTT. It encodes CASGRTGSPLHF.

This clone was observed a few times. The chain recombines TRBV19 with TRBJ1-6, with 7 bases matching TRBD1. The germline V gene has CDR1 LNHDA and CDR2 SQIVND (reference sequence). The J segment lost 15 bases and the V segment lost 4 bases, leaving 9 bases of the junction unmatched. There are 13 residues in the CDR3. CDR3 DNA: TGTGCCAGTAGTACTCACAGGGGACCCAACCTCCACTTT. Protein product: CASSTHRGPNLHF.

The chain recombines TRBV15 with TRBJ1-5; no reliable D call. Trimming shortened V by 1 base and J by 0 bases, and 7 bases separated the two germline ends. CDR3 size: 15 residues. Germline CDR1 reads LNHNV; CDR2 reads YYDKDF (reference sequence). As DNA, the CDR3 is TGTGCCACCAGCAGAGGGAGGGTTAGCAATCAGCCCCAGCATTTT. It translates to CATSRGRVSNQPQHF.

The V gene is TRBV19, the J gene TRBJ1-2, with 10 nucleotides matching TRBD1. V was clipped by 5 bases and J by 7 bases; unmatched bases: 13. CDR1 and CDR2 from the germline V gene are LNHDA and SQIVND (reference sequence). The CDR3 sequence is 16 residues long. The CDR3 region has the DNA TGTGCCAGTAGTGTAGTAATCGCCGGGACAGGGGTTGGCTACACCTTC. Protein product: CASSVVIAGTGVGYTF.

About this clone itself: In the same sample, other DNA sequences code for this CDR3. This chain links TRBV28 with TRBJ2-2, with D tentatively TRBD2 (6 bases). The germline V gene encodes CDR1 MDHEN and CDR2 SYDVKM. Trimming pared 3 bases from V and 1 base from J, leaving 6 bases between. This CDR3 is built from 14 residues. The CDR3 sequence: CASSLGGNTGELFF. For the CDR3, the DNA is TGTGCCAGCAGTTTGGGGGGGAACACCGGGGAGCTGTTTTTT.

The rearrangement uses TRBV7-8 and TRBJ1-5; D may be TRBD1 (5 bases). CDR1 is SGHVS, CDR2 FQNEAQ, per germline. V dropped 5 bases and J dropped 2 bases, with 19 bases sitting between them. This CDR3 comprises 17 residues. The CDR3 reads CASSQTGTPRGNQPQHF. The CDR3 bases are TGTGCCAGCAGCCAAACCGGGACCCCGCGCGGCAATCAGCCCCAGCATTTT.

V gene TRBV11-1 combines with J gene TRBJ2-5, with D perhaps TRBD1 (6 bases). Trimming took 1 base from V and 4 from J, leaving 13 bases between them. The CDR3 spans 15 residues. The V gene's germline CDR1 is SGHAT and CDR2 FQDESV (reference sequence). The chain's CDR3 is CASSLEQATGETQYF. The CDR3 DNA reads TGTGCCAGCAGCTTAGAGCAAGCGACAGGAGAGACCCAGTACTTC.

This CDR3 reads CSAVGTSGSTDTQYF. The CDR3 coding sequence is TGCAGCGCCGTTGGGACTAGCGGATCCACAGATACGCAGTATTTT. The chain is built from TRBV29-1 and TRBJ2-3, with 11 bases fitting TRBD2. The ends lost 7 bases at V and 2 bases at J; junction bases unmatched: 8. Germline-derived CDR1 and CDR2 are SQVTM and ANQGSEA. The CDR3 is 15 residues long.